This T cell receptor beta chain was sequenced during a study of blood T cell repertoires in COVID-19. For the study at large: Both acute and convalescent COVID-19 samples were obtained from the United States, Italy and Spain. The analysed material was cDNA or gDNA that came from T cells, B-cell-depleted T cells, or PBMCs.

The V segment lost 3 bases and the J segment 4 bases; nucleotides outside the gene matches: 9. The CDR3 sequence is 17 residues long. From germline, CDR1 is SGHNT and CDR2 YENEEA. How the authors handled the data: Reference gene primer amplification gave nucleated cell count estimates. Repertoires were generated with immunoSEQ multiplex PCR, while TCRdb's copy carries only in-frame clones and drops some. V, J and clone size are those of that table, while D and trimming were read from the DNA. This sample has about 250,000 clones, with around 83% found just once. The sequence derives from a woman in her forties who had recovered from COVID-19. The chain couples TRBV11-3 to TRBJ2-1; 10 bases line up with TRBD2. The source material was peripheral blood. This CDR3 reads CASSLGRGLAAYNEQFF. DNA for the CDR3: TGTGCCAGCAGCTTGGGTCGCGGACTAGCGGCTTACAATGAGCAGTTCTTC.